This T cell receptor beta chain was recorded in a study of shared clonotypes between healthy human individuals. This clone was counted once. Assay used: immunoSEQ multiplex PCR; TCRdb lists only in-frame clones, some missing. The sample includes roughly 2.4 million clones, 90% to 97% of them seen just once. CDR1 is SGHTA, CDR2 FQGNSA, per germline. V lost 2 bases to trimming and J lost 2 bases, with 10 bases between them. CDR3 size: 15 residues. The material sequenced was naive CD4+ T cells sorted from blood. Subset specified: CD45RA+ positively selected. This chain connects TRBV7-2 to TRBJ1-3; a possible D gene is TRBD1 (6 bases). This TCR derives from a man aged 18 to 29 in good health. The CDR3 nucleotides are TGTGCCAGCAGCTTACGGGGGACAACTGGAAACACCATATATTTT. It translates to CASSLRGTTGNTIYF.